The 30 T cell receptor beta chains listed next were all sequenced from one sample in a study of cytomegalovirus exposure and HLA in healthy donors. Profiling relied on immunoSEQ multiplex PCR, and the TCRdb table lists in-frame clones only, not all of them. The sample carries around 300,000 clones, around 86% recorded once. The specimen was PBMCs. Every receptor here comes from a woman between 18 and 29 years old in good health and CMV-seronegative.

J is TRBJ2-7 and V is TRBV19, with 9 bases identical to TRBD1. Losses at the gene ends were 6 bases for V and 7 bases for J; bases not matched to a gene: 10. Germline CDR1 is LNHDA and CDR2 is SQIVND (reference sequence). The CDR3 is 14 residues long. The CDR3 region is CASSPGQGHAEQYF. CDR3 DNA sequence: TGTGCCAGTAGCCCGGGACAGGGCCATGCGGAGCAGTACTTC.

This clone has only a few counts. This sequence joins TRBV4-3 and TRBJ1-2; tentatively, D is TRBD1 (5 bases). Trimming removed 1 base at V and 0 bases at J, with 9 bases between. Germline loops: CDR1 LGHNA, CDR2 YSLEER. CDR3 length equals 15 residues. As DNA, the CDR3 is TGCGCCAGCAGCCAAGGACAGTCAACTAACTATGGCTACACCTTC. It specifies CASSQGQSTNYGYTF.

The rearrangement links TRBV5-1 to TRBJ2-1; TRBD2 aligns across 11 bases. In germline, CDR1 is SGHRS, CDR2 YFSETQ. The CDR3 spans 15 residues. Trimming at V came to 1 base and at J to 7 bases, leaving 4 bases not matched to a gene. The CDR3 loop reads CASSLWLAGGNEQFF. CDR3 DNA sequence: TGCGCCAGCAGCTTGTGGCTAGCGGGAGGAAATGAGCAGTTCTTC. Full variable domain (rest looked up from reference TRBV5-1 and TRBJ2-1): KAGVTQTPRYLIKTRGQQVTLSCSPISGHRSVSWYQQTPGQGLQFLFEYFSETQRNKGNFPGRFSGRQFSNSRSEMNVSTLELGDSALYLCASSLWLAGGNEQFFGPGTRLTVL.

The chain carries TRBV5-6 and TRBJ1-5, with 7 bases that match TRBD1. The ends lost 4 bases at V and 4 bases at J; junction bases unmatched: 14. Germline loops: CDR1 SGHDT, CDR2 YYEEEE. The CDR3 is 17 residues long. The CDR3 DNA sequence: TGTGCCAGCAGCCGCCGGACAGGACGGAGCTTGAATCAGCCCCAGCATTTT. It translates to CASSRRTGRSLNQPQHF. Using reference TRBV5-6 and TRBJ1-5 for the parts outside the CDR3, the full variable domain is DAGVTQSPTHLIKTRGQQVTLRCSPKSGHDTVSWYQQALGQGPQFIFQYYEEEERQRGNFPDRFSGHQFPNYSSELNVNALLLGDSALYLCASSRRTGRSLNQPQHFGDGTRLSIL.

The chain links TRBV28 to TRBJ2-3; 11 bases map to TRBD1. V lost 5 bases and J lost 4; bases outside the gene matches: 8. The CDR3 loop spans 16 amino acids. From germline, CDR1 is MDHEN and CDR2 SYDVKM. Here the CDR3 DNA reads TGTGCCAGCAGTCTCGGACAGGGGGCTCCCGCAGATACGCAGTATTTT. The encoded protein is CASSLGQGAPADTQYF. The whole variable domain, filled in from reference TRBV28 and TRBJ2-3, reads DVKVTQSSRYLVKRTGEKVFLECVQDMDHENMFWYRQDPGLGLRLIYFSYDVKMKEKGDIPEGYSVSREKKERFSLILESASTNQTSMYLCASSLGQGAPADTQYFGPGTRLTVL.

The table lists this clone with a few counts. The chain carries TRBV6-1 and TRBJ1-2; 7 nucleotides match TRBD1. CDR3 length: 14 amino acids. Germline V gene data show CDR1 as MNHNS and CDR2 as SASEGT. V gave up 7 bases and J gave up 2 bases; unmatched junction bases: 7. The CDR3 DNA follows: TGTGCCAGCACAGAGGGGGCGCCGAACTATGGCTACACCTTC. Its protein product is CASTEGAPNYGYTF.

This clone showed up just once. V and J are TRBV6-4 and TRBJ1-1, with D unclear. The CDR3 spans 14 residues. CDR1 MRHNA and CDR2 SNTAGT come from the germline V gene. V was trimmed by 7 bases and J by 1 base, leaving 13 bases between them. The CDR3 here is CASKSHRRNTEAFF. DNA for the CDR3: TGTGCCAGCAAGAGTCATAGGAGGAACACTGAAGCTTTCTTT.

The V and J genes are TRBV6-4 and TRBJ2-1; 8 bases agree with TRBD2. The CDR3 runs 18 residues. V was clipped by 5 bases and J by 9 bases; unmatched bases: 21. CDR1 and CDR2 (germline): MRHNA, SNTAGT. This CDR3 reads CASSPRLASQRGFGEQFF. The DNA for the CDR3 is TGTGCCAGCAGTCCCCGACTAGCGTCCCAGAGGGGCTTTGGTGAGCAGTTCTTC.

The CDR3: CASSLAIFGRAYGYTF. The CDR3 DNA sequence: TGTGCCAGCAGCTTAGCGATCTTCGGCAGGGCCTATGGCTACACCTTC. This chain connects TRBV7-8 to TRBJ1-2, with D maybe TRBD1 (5 bases). Looked up from germline, CDR1 is SGHVS and CDR2 is FQNEAQ. Trimming removed 0 bases at V and 4 bases at J, with 15 bases between. CDR3 length: 16 residues.

The count of this clone is one. The rearrangement links TRBV6-4 to TRBJ2-3; possibly TRBD2 for D (5 bases). Germline CDR1 is MRHNA and CDR2 is SNTAGT. V lost 5 bases to trimming and J lost 1 base, with 7 bases between them. The CDR3 is 13 residues long. This chain's CDR3 is CASSSSGTDTQYF. In DNA, the CDR3 is TGTGCCAGCAGTAGTAGCGGCACAGATACGCAGTATTTT.

For this clone: An end of the junction does not agree with germline; a read error may underlie this. CDR3 bases: TGTGCCAGCAGCAAAATCCGGGACAGCGGGACTAGCGGGAGAGGTCGGATCTTC. Its protein product is CASSKIRDSGTSGRGRIF. J is TRBJ2-1 and V is TRBV11-2, with 14 bases fitting TRBD2. CDR1 is SGHAT, CDR2 FQNNGV, per germline. This CDR3 region has 18 residues.

The V and J genes are TRBV2 and TRBJ1-3; 7 positions match TRBD1. The ends lost 2 bases at V and 0 bases at J; junction bases unmatched: 4. The V gene's germline CDR1 is SNHLY and CDR2 FYNNEI. This CDR3 comprises 16 residues. The CDR3 nucleotides read TGTGCCAGCAGTGAAAGGGGGCTCGGCTCTGGAAACACCATATATTTT. Translation gives CASSERGLGSGNTIYF.

The CDR3 protein is CASTQYGGAQGEQYF. CDR3 sequence (DNA): TGCGCCAGCACCCAATATGGGGGGGCGCAAGGCGAGCAGTACTTC. This chain uses TRBV5-1 with TRBJ2-7; possibly TRBD2 for D (7 bases). CDR1 and CDR2 from the germline V gene are SGHRS and YFSETQ. Trimming took 6 bases from V and 6 from J, leaving 22 bases between them. This CDR3 is built from 15 residues.

This rearrangement joins TRBV21-1 to TRBJ2-7; the listed D gene, TRBD2, was not tested against the DNA. TRBV21-1 is labeled a pseudogene. The CDR3 is 17 amino acids. CDR3 sequence reads: CASSKGASGSLHSEQYF. Here the CDR3 DNA reads TGTGCCAGCAGCAAAGGCGCTAGCGGGAGTCTTCATAGCGAGCAGTACTTC.

The V call is TRBV29-1, the J call TRBJ2-1; 7 bases are a match to TRBD2. CDR1 SQVTM and CDR2 ANQGSEA come from the germline V gene. V trimming: 4 bases; J trimming: 0 bases; junction bases outside the gene matches: 9. This CDR3 contains 16 residues. CDR3 DNA: TGCAGCGTTGGGAAAAAAGCGGGATCCTCCTACAATGAGCAGTTCTTC. Protein product: CSVGKKAGSSYNEQFF.

This sequence joins TRBV29-1 and TRBJ1-2, with D unclear. The CDR3 is 12 residues long. Germline-derived CDR1 and CDR2 are SQVTM and ANQGSEA. Trimming cost V 4 bases and J 4 bases, with 10 bases left between them. This chain's CDR3 is CSVAHPSYGYTF. The CDR3 bases are TGCAGCGTTGCCCACCCCAGCTATGGCTACACCTTC.

V is TRBV13 and J is TRBJ1-2, with D maybe TRBD1 (6 bases). The CDR3 runs to 15 residues. V lost 4 bases and J 6 bases, leaving 18 bases between the germline ends. Germline V gene lookup returns CDR1 PRHDT and CDR2 FYEKMQ (reference sequence). Here the CDR3 reads CASSSRRQGQHGYTF. For the CDR3, the DNA is TGTGCCAGCAGCTCACGCCGGCAGGGGCAACATGGCTACACCTTC.

The chain carries TRBV28 and TRBJ1-2; D may be TRBD1 (5 bases). Germline V gives CDR1 MDHEN, CDR2 SYDVKM. The CDR3 length is 13 residues. Trimming cost V 7 bases and J 4 bases, with 13 bases left between them. The CDR3 nucleotides are TGTGCCAGCACCTCGGACACTGCCTATGGCTACACCTTC. Its protein product is CASTSDTAYGYTF.

This chain connects TRBV5-6 to TRBJ1-2, with 8 positions matching TRBD1. Trimming at V came to 4 bases and at J to 6 bases, leaving 5 bases not matched to a gene. The CDR3 spans 13 residues. Germline CDR1 reads SGHDT; CDR2 reads YYEEEE. CDR3 residues: CASSPGTGDGYTF. The CDR3 DNA is TGTGCCAGCAGCCCTGGGACAGGAGATGGCTACACCTTC.

The chain employs TRBV5-4 and TRBJ2-7, with D hard to call. Looked up from germline, CDR1 is SGHNT and CDR2 is YYREEE (reference sequence). The CDR3 consists of 14 residues. Trimming pared 0 bases from V and 0 bases from J, leaving 7 bases between. The DNA of the CDR3 is TGTGCCAGCAGCTTGGCCCAGGACTCCTACGAGCAGTACTTC. It yields the protein CASSLAQDSYEQYF.

The V and J genes are TRBV6-1 and TRBJ2-5; TRBD2 might be the D (7 bases). This CDR3 has 15 residues. The germline V and J ends were trimmed by 6 bases and 2 bases, with 16 bases remaining between them. CDR1 and CDR2 (germline): MNHNS, SASEGT. CDR3 protein: CASRRVGGPQETQYF. The CDR3 nucleotides are TGTGCCAGCAGGCGGGTCGGGGGGCCTCAAGAGACCCAGTACTTC.

This chain connects TRBV29-1 to TRBJ1-2; D unclear. CDR1 and CDR2 (germline): SQVTM, ANQGSEA. This CDR3 has 14 residues. Trimming took 0 bases from V and 2 from J, leaving 10 bases between them. The DNA of the CDR3 is TGCAGCGTTGAAGATCAGGACTCGAACTATGGCTACACCTTC. Amino acid sequence: CSVEDQDSNYGYTF.

This chain connects TRBV12-5 to TRBJ2-1; the match to TRBD2 covers 12 bases. This CDR3 has 18 residues. Germline lookup yields CDR1 LGHNT and CDR2 FRNRAP. Trimming cost V 2 bases and J 7 bases; bases outside gene matches: 12. CDR3 in DNA: TGTGCTAGTGGTTTGCGACGACTAGCGGGAGCTCTTGTTAATGAGCAGTTCTTC. This encodes CASGLRRLAGALVNEQFF. The full variable domain, with the rest looked up from reference TRBV12-5 and TRBJ2-1, is DARVTQTPRHKVTEMGQEVTMRCQPILGHNTVFWYRQTMMQGLELLAYFRNRAPLDDSGMPKDRFSAEMPDATLATLKIQPSEPRDSAVYFCASGLRRLAGALVNEQFFGPGTRLTVL.

This clone was seen once. The V gene is TRBV6-5, the J gene TRBJ2-5; a possible D gene is TRBD2 (6 bases). Germline CDR1 MNHEY, CDR2 SVGAGI. The length of the CDR3 is 12 residues. V was pared by 8 bases and J by 5 bases, with 12 bases between. CDR3 DNA sequence: TGTGCCAGCCTAGGGGCGGGGGAGACCCAGTACTTC. This translates into CASLGAGETQYF.

This sequence joins TRBV14 and TRBJ2-1, with D maybe TRBD1 (6 bases). Per the germline V gene, CDR1 is SGHDN and CDR2 is FVKESK. V was cut by 4 bases and J by 5 bases, with 21 bases left in between. The CDR3 is made up of 17 amino acids. The CDR3 DNA is TGTGCCAGCAGCCGGAAACAGGGCAGTTCAACCGACAATGAGCAGTTCTTC. It translates to CASSRKQGSSTDNEQFF.

This sequence joins TRBV18 and TRBJ1-5; no firm D call. Trimming took 5 bases from V and 5 from J, leaving 10 bases between them. CDR1 and CDR2 from the germline V gene are KGHSH and LQKENI. The CDR3 is 13 amino acids. CDR3 region: CASSTTAYQPQHF. The CDR3 nucleotides are TGTGCCAGCTCAACAACAGCCTATCAGCCCCAGCATTTT.

A single count supports this clone. The chain uses TRBV7-7 and TRBJ2-7; 7 bases align to TRBD2. This CDR3 has 15 residues. J was trimmed by 3 bases and V by 2 bases; bases with no gene match: 7. Per the germline V gene, CDR1 is SSHAT and CDR2 is FNYEAQ (reference sequence). The CDR3 region is CASSLRAGVVYEQYF. Here the CDR3 DNA reads TGTGCCAGCAGCTTAAGGGCGGGGGTCGTCTACGAGCAGTACTTC. Complete variable domain (other parts from reference TRBV7-7 and TRBJ2-7): GAGVSQSPRYKVTKRGQDVTLRCDPISSHATLYWYQQALGQGPEFLTYFNYEAQPDKSGLPSDRFSAERPEGSISTLTIQRTEQRDSAMYRCASSLRAGVVYEQYFGPGTRLTVT.

Note on this clone: Other DNA sequences in the same sample also yield this CDR3. The chain combines TRBV7-2 with TRBJ2-3, with D unresolved. CDR1 and CDR2 (germline): SGHTA, FQGNSA. Trimming stripped 3 bases from V and 0 bases from J, with 7 bases between. This CDR3 is 14 amino acids long. The CDR3 coding sequence is TGTGCCAGCAGCTTGGGCGCTAGCACAGATACGCAGTATTTT. Residues: CASSLGASTDTQYF.

V gene TRBV5-1 combines with J gene TRBJ2-7, with unresolved D. The CDR3 runs to 14 residues. The germline V gene encodes CDR1 SGHRS and CDR2 YFSETQ. V was clipped by 1 base and J by 2 bases, with 10 bases between them. This CDR3 reads CASSLSGGPYEQYF. The CDR3 nucleotides read TGCGCCAGCAGCTTGTCTGGCGGCCCCTACGAGCAGTACTTC.

The V and J genes are TRBV28 and TRBJ1-1, with a weak D call TRBD1 (5 bases). V shed 4 bases and J shed 10 bases, with 16 bases lying between them. The CDR3 has 13 amino acids. Looked up from germline, CDR1 is MDHEN and CDR2 is SYDVKM. Here the CDR3 DNA reads TGTGCCAGCAGTTCCTCCAGGGCCCCGGCAGCTTTCTTT. Protein product: CASSSSRAPAAFF.